This record looks at one T cell receptor beta chain sequence and its context. Its antigen is not identified. This sample is drawn from a study of T cells after yellow fever vaccination. Study-wide points: CD4 and CD8 compartments shared a small share of clonotypes. Most primary-vaccination clones reappeared after the booster (about 96% CD4, roughly 90% CD8). Sorted repertoires could include abundant contaminating clonotypes from bulk cells.

In making TCR cDNA, 5'RACE template switching added a universal primer site and UMIs to it. TCRdb called the 5' RACE reads again in MiXCR, with one record for every CDR3 protein. The table lists 100,000 to 150,000 distinct CDR3 sequences, approximately 9% of them singletons. This CDR3 is built from 14 residues. V was clipped by 0 bases and J by 4 bases, with 6 bases between them. Germline CDR1 and CDR2: LGHDT and YNNKEL (reference sequence). This chain connects TRBV3-1 to TRBJ1-4, with a weak D call TRBD1 (5 bases). The clonotype originates from a man between 18 and 35 years old who received the YFV17D yellow fever vaccine. The sequences come from CD8+ T cells sorted from PBMCs, collected on the day of the yellow fever booster vaccination. The DNA of the CDR3 is TGTGCCAGCAGCCAAGAAGGGGATAATGAAAAACTGTTTTTT. Translating gives CASSQEGDNEKLFF.